This T cell receptor (beta chain) was obtained from a study of beta chain features in type 1 diabetes. The entirety of the isolated RNA underwent reverse transcription, so expressed TCRB transcripts were sequenced. Method: immunoSEQ multiplex PCR; TCRdb's copy keeps in-frame clones and lacks some. The sample has around 99,000 clones, 40% seen once; the top ten hold less than 0.08%. This CDR3 region has 15 residues. V gave up 5 bases and J gave up 7 bases, with 20 bases separating them. Germline loops: CDR1 KGHSH, CDR2 LQKENI. This clone was seen more than once but under ten times. This TCR was recovered from a woman between 18 and 29 years old in good health. The chain links TRBV18 to TRBJ1-2, with D unclear. The sequencing input was stem cell memory CD4+ T cells from blood. The CDR3 region has the DNA TGTGCCAGCTCATCACAAGGATATTTGGACTCTGGCTACACCTTC. This sequence encodes CASSSQGYLDSGYTF.